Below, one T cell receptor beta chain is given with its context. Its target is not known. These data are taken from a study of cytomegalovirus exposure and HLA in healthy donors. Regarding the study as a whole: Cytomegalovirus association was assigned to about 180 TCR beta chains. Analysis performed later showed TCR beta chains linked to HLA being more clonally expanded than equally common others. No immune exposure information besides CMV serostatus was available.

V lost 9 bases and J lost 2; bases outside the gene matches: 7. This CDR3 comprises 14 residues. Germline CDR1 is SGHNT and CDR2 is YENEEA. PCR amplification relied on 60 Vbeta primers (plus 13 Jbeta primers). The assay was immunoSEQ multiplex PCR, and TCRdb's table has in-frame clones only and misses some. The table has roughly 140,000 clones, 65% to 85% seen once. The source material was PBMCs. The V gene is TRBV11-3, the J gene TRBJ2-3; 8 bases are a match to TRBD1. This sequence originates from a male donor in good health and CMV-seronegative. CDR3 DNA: TGTGCCAGAACTGACAGGGGCAACACAGATACGCAGTATTTT. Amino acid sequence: CARTDRGNTDTQYF.